The source of this T cell receptor (beta chain) is a study of Graves' ophthalmopathy and Graves' hyperthyroidism. CDR3 length: 15 amino acids. V gave up 2 bases and J gave up 5 bases, with 15 bases separating them. Ophthalmopathy donors were characterized by moderate-to-severe activity, CAS of at least 3, NOSPECS of at least 4, and duration under 3 months. RNA transcripts were the template, and TCR beta CDR3 regions were amplified from them. First-round RT-PCR relied on HTBI primers, and a second-round multiplex PCR came next. TCRdb re-analysed the multiplex PCR reads in MiXCR, keeping a single row per CDR3 protein. The sample shows 200,000 to 250,000 distinct CDR3 sequences, roughly 27% of them seen only once.

The chain employs TRBV12-3 or TRBV12-4 and TRBJ2-5; no firm D call. The clonotype was recovered from a man between 45 and 60 years old with Graves' ophthalmopathy. Sequencing used peripheral blood. CDR3 loop: CASSLWVDGSETQYF. CDR3 bases: TGTGCCAGCAGTTTATGGGTAGATGGATCGGAGACCCAGTACTTC.